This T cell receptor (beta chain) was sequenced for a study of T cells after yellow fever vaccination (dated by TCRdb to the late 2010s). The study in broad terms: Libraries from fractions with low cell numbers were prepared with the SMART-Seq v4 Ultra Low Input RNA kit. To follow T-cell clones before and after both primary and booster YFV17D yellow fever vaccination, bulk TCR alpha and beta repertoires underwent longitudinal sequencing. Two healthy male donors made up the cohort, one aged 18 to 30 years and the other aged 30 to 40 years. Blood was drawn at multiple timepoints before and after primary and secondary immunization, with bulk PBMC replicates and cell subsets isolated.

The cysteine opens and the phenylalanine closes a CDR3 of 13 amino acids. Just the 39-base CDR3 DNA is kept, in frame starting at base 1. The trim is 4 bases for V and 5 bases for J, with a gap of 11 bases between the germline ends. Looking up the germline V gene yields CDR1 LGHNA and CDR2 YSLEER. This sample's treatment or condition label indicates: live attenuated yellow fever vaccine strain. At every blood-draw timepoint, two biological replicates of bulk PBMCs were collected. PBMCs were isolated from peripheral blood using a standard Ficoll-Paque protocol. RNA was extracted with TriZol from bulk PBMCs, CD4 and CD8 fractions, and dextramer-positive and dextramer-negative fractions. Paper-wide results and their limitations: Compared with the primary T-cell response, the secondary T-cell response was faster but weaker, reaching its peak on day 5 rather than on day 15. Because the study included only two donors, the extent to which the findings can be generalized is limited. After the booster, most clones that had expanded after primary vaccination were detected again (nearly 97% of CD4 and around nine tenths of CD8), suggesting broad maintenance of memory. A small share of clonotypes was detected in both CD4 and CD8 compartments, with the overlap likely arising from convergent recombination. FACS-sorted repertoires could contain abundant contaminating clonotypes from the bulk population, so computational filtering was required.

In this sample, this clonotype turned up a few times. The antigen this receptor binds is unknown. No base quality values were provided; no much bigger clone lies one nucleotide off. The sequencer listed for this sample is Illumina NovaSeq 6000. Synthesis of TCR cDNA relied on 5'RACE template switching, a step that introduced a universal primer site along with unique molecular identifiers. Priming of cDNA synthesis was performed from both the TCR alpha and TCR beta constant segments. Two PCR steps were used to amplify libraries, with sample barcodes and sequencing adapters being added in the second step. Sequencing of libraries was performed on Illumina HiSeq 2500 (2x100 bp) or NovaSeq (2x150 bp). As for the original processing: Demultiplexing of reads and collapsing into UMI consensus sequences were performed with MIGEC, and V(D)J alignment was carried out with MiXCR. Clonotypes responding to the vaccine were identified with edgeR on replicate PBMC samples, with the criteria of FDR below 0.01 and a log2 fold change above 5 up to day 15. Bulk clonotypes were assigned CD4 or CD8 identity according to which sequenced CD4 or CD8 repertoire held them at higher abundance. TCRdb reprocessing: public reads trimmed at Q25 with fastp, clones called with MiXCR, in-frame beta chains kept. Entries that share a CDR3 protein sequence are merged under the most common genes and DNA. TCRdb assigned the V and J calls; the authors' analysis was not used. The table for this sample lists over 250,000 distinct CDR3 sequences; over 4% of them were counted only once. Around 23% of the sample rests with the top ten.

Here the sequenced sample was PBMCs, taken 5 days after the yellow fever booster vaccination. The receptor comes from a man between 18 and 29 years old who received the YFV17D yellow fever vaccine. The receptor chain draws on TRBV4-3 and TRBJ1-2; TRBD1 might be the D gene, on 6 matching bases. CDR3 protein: CASSPGAGYGYTF. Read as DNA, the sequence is TGCGCCAGCAGCCCAGGGGCGGGGTATGGCTACACCTTC.